A single sample gave rise to the 11 T cell receptor beta chains below, sequenced in a study of T cell responses to AZD1222 COVID-19 vaccine. Generated by immunoSEQ multiplex PCR, the TCRdb table keeps only in-frame clones and is missing some. The sample lists approximately 150,000 clones, around 89% occurring once. The sample was peripheral blood, taken on day 0 of AZD1222 vaccination. The receptors stem from an adult in good health.

The CDR3 coding sequence is TGTGCCAGCAGTTTACGTGCTAGCGGGAGAGGGGGTGAGCAGTTCTTC. Translation: CASSLRASGRGGEQFF. The genes are TRBV28 and TRBJ2-1; 10 positions agree with TRBD2. The germline V gene has CDR1 MDHEN and CDR2 SYDVKM. V was pared by 2 bases and J by 9 bases, with 10 bases of the junction left unmatched. The CDR3 is made up of 16 amino acids.

The V and J genes are TRBV5-8 and TRBJ2-7; perhaps TRBD2 as D (5 bases). Germline V gene sequence: CDR1 SGHTS, CDR2 YDEGEE. CDR3 length: 16 amino acids. Trimming pared 0 bases from V and 3 bases from J, leaving 16 bases between. CDR3 nucleotide sequence: TGTGCCAGCAGCTTGGCTCACCGGGGATTAATCTACGAGCAGTACTTC. This translates into CASSLAHRGLIYEQYF.

V is TRBV5-8 and J is TRBJ1-6, with 11 bases that match TRBD1. CDR3 length equals 17 residues. Trimming at V came to 5 bases and at J to 10 bases, leaving 14 bases not matched to a gene. Germline values: CDR1 SGHTS, CDR2 YDEGEE. CDR3: CASSFGQGAPVRSPLHF. In DNA, the CDR3 is TGTGCCAGCAGTTTCGGACAGGGGGCGCCCGTAAGGTCACCCCTCCACTTT.

The chain employs TRBV6-6 and TRBJ1-3; no firm D call. This CDR3 has 13 amino acids. V lost 5 bases to trimming and J lost 0 bases, with 5 bases between them. Germline lookup yields CDR1 MNHNY and CDR2 SVGAGI (reference sequence). In DNA, the CDR3 is TGTGCCAGCAGTCGGGACTCTGGAAACACCATATATTTT. Translated: CASSRDSGNTIYF.

V gene TRBV7-2 combines with J gene TRBJ2-7; D possibly uses TRBD1 or TRBD2 (6 bases each). The V gene's germline CDR1 is SGHTA and CDR2 FQGNSA. CDR3 length: 17 amino acids. V was pared by 0 bases and J by 2 bases, with 17 bases between. In DNA form, the CDR3 reads TGTGCCAGCAGCTTAGCAGGGGGGACGGCCGGGGCCTACGAGCAGTACTTC. Translation gives CASSLAGGTAGAYEQYF.

The gene calls are TRBV7-2 and TRBJ2-7; 12 bases line up with TRBD2. With V trimmed by 4 bases and J by 7 bases, 5 bases remained unmatched. Germline V gene lookup returns CDR1 SGHTA and CDR2 FQGNSA. The CDR3 totals 14 residues. The CDR3 nucleotides are TGTGCCAGCAGCTCTGGGGGACTAGCGGGTGAGCAGTACTTC. It translates to CASSSGGLAGEQYF.

This clone was detected only once. The chain recombines TRBV7-2 with TRBJ2-1; TRBD2 matches 13 bases. There are 19 residues in the CDR3. The V gene end was trimmed by 2 bases and the J gene end by 0 bases; junction bases not matched to a gene: 7. Germline CDR1 reads SGHTA; CDR2 reads FQGNSA. CDR3 in amino acids: CASSLRGLAGDSSYNEQFF. CDR3 in DNA: TGTGCCAGCAGCTTACGAGGACTAGCGGGAGATAGCTCCTACAATGAGCAGTTCTTC.

The chain has TRBV2 and TRBJ1-4, with TRBD1 identical over 8 bases. Germline-derived CDR1 and CDR2 are SNHLY and FYNNEI. Trimming at V came to 6 bases and at J to 6 bases, leaving 6 bases not matched to a gene. The CDR3 length is 14 residues. CDR3 protein: CASSQGQGYEKLFF. CDR3 DNA sequence: TGTGCCAGCAGCCAAGGACAGGGTTATGAAAAACTGTTTTTT.

This chain links TRBV6-2 or TRBV6-3 with TRBJ1-6; D perhaps matches TRBD1 (6 bases). Germline V gene sequence: CDR1 MNHEY, CDR2 SVGEGT. This CDR3 contains 17 residues. The V and J ends lost 5 bases and 0 bases respectively, with 14 bases between them. This CDR3 is CASSLGQRSSYNSPLHF. In nucleotides, the CDR3 is TGTGCCAGCAGTCTTGGACAGAGGAGCTCCTATAATTCACCCCTCCACTTT.

The chain recombines TRBV2 with TRBJ2-7; D remains ambiguous. Germline-derived CDR1 and CDR2 are SNHLY and FYNNEI. Trimming cost V 5 bases and J 0 bases, with 14 bases left between them. The CDR3 spans 15 residues. The CDR3 reads CASSREPVYSYEQYF. As DNA, the CDR3 is TGTGCCAGCAGTCGAGAGCCGGTCTACTCCTACGAGCAGTACTTC.

The chain joins TRBV7-8 to TRBJ1-2, with D perhaps matching TRBD1 (5 bases). V was cut by 5 bases and J by 2 bases, with 15 bases left in between. The germline V gene has CDR1 SGHVS and CDR2 FQNEAQ. CDR3 length: 15 amino acids. The chain's CDR3 is CASSGGGARNYGYTF. The CDR3 DNA follows: TGTGCCAGCAGCGGGGGAGGGGCACGGAACTATGGCTACACCTTC.